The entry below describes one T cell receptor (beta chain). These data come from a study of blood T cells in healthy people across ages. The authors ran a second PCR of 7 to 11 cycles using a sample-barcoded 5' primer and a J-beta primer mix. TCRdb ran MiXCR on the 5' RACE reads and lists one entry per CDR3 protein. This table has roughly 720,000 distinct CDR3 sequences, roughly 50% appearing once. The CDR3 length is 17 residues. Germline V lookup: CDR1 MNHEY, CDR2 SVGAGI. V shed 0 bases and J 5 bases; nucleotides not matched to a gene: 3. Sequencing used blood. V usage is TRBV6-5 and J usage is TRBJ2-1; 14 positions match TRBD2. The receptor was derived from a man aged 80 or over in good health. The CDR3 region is CASSYSGLAGAHNEQFF. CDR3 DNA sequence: TGTGCCAGCAGTTACTCGGGACTAGCGGGGGCCCACAATGAGCAGTTCTTC.